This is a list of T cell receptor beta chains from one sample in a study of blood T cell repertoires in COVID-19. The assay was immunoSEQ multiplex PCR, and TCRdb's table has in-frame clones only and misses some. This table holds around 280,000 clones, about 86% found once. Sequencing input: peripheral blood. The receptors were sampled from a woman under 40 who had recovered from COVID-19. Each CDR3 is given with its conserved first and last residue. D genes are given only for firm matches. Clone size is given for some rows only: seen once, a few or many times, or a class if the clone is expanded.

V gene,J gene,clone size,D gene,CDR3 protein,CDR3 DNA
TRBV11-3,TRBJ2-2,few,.,CASSPGGQDTGELFF,TGTGCCAGCAGCCCCGGAGGGCAAGACACCGGGGAGCTGTTTTTT
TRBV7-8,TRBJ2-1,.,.,CASSRGSAYNEQFF,TGTGCCAGCAGCCGAGGTTCAGCCTACAATGAGCAGTTCTTC
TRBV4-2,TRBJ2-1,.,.,CASSQEGSEVYNEQFF,TGTGCCAGCAGCCAAGAAGGTAGCGAGGTTTACAATGAGCAGTTCTTC
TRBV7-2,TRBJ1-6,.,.,CAPHGGSSYNSPLHF,TGTGCCCCTCATGGAGGGAGCTCCTATAATTCACCCCTCCACTTT
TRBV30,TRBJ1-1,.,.,CAWSVEGVTEAFF,TGTGCCTGGAGTGTAGAGGGGGTTACTGAAGCTTTCTTT
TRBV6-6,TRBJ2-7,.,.,CASSGTIPYEQYF,TGTGCCAGCAGTGGGACAATTCCCTACGAGCAGTACTTC
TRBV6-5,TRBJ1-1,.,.,CASSYSGRNTEAFF,TGTGCCAGCAGTTACTCGGGGAGAAACACTGAAGCTTTCTTT
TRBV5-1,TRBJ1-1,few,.,CASSTTGNTEAFF,TGCGCCAGCAGCACGACGGGGAACACTGAAGCTTTCTTT
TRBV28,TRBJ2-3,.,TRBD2,CATGGTRNTDTQYF,TGTGCCACCGGGGGGACTAGAAACACAGATACGCAGTATTTT
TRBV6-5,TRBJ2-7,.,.,CASSSWADLYEQYF,TGTGCCAGCAGTTCATGGGCAGACCTCTACGAGCAGTACTTC
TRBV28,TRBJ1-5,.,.,CASSPRQAPFSNQPQHF,TGTGCCAGCAGTCCCCGACAGGCCCCATTTAGCAATCAGCCCCAGCATTTT
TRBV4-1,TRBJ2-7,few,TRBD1,CASSPGQGVLYEQYF,TGCGCCAGCAGCCCTGGACAGGGGGTCCTTTACGAGCAGTACTTC
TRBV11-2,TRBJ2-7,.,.,CASSYGDIYEQYF,TGTGCCAGCAGCTACGGGGATATCTACGAGCAGTACTTC
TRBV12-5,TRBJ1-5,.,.,CASAPGGSNQPQHF,TGTGCTAGTGCTCCGGGGGGGAGCAATCAGCCCCAGCATTTT
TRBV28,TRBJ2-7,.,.,CASRRGGSTYEQYF,TGTGCCAGCAGGCGCGGCGGGTCCACCTACGAGCAGTACTTC
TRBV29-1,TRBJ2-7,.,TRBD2,CSVGTSGKPEQYF,TGCAGCGTTGGGACTAGCGGGAAACCCGAGCAGTACTTC
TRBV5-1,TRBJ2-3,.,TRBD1,CASSLASGGDTQYF,TGCGCCAGCAGCTTGGCTTCAGGGGGAGATACGCAGTATTTT
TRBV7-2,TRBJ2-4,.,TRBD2,CASSLGISGSPIQYF,TGTGCCAGCAGCTTAGGGATTAGCGGGAGCCCCATTCAGTACTTC
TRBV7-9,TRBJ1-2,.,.,CASSLSSNYGYTF,TGTGCCAGCAGCTTGAGCTCTAACTATGGCTACACCTTC
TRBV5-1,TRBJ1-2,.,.,CASSLTGQSDGYTF,TGCGCCAGCAGCTTGACTGGGCAATCGGATGGCTACACCTTC
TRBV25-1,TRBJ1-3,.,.,CASSASAGNTIYF,TGTGCCAGCAGTGCCTCTGCTGGAAACACCATATATTTT
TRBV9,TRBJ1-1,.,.,CASSVSWGGNTEAFF,TGTGCCAGCAGCGTAAGCTGGGGCGGGAACACTGAAGCTTTCTTT
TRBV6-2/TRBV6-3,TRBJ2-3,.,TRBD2,CASSYSAGDTDTQYF,TGTGCCAGCAGTTACTCGGCGGGGGACACAGATACGCAGTATTTT
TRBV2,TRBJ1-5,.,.,CASSGTIQPQHF,TGTGCCAGCAGTGGGACAATTCAGCCCCAGCATTTT
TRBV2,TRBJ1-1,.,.,CASKVGGGAAEAFF,TGTGCCTCCAAAGTGGGGGGGGGAGCAGCTGAAGCTTTCTTT
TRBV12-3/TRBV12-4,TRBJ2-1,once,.,CASSLEVRGQFF,TGTGCCAGCAGTTTAGAGGTCAGGGGTCAGTTCTTC
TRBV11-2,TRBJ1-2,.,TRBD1,CASSSLGQVFLANYGYTF,TGTGCCAGCAGCTCCTTGGGACAGGTTTTTTTAGCTAACTATGGCTACACCTTC
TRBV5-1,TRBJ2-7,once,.,CASSYATGTYEQYF,TGCGCCAGCAGCTATGCGACAGGTACCTACGAGCAGTACTTC
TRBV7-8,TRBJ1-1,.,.,CASSLGTSIVMNTEAFF,TGTGCCAGCAGCTTGGGGACATCTATCGTTATGAACACTGAAGCTTTCTTT
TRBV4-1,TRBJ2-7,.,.,CASSPLIDSPYEQYF,TGCGCCAGCAGCCCTCTAATAGACAGCCCCTACGAGCAGTACTTC
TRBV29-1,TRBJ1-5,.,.,CSVAEGGLEQPQHF,TGCAGCGTTGCCGAGGGGGGGCTGGAACAGCCCCAGCATTTT
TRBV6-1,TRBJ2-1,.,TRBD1,CASSDPGGYEQFF,TGTGCCAGCAGTGACCCAGGGGGCTATGAGCAGTTCTTC
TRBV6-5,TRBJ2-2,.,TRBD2,CASSGLAGSSGELFF,TGTGCCAGCAGCGGACTAGCGGGAAGTAGCGGGGAGCTGTTTTTT
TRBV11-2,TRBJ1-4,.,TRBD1,CASSLEGQGREKLFF,TGTGCCAGCAGCTTAGAGGGACAGGGGCGGGAAAAACTGTTTTTT
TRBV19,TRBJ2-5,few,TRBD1,CASSPGQGALETQYF,TGTGCCAGTAGCCCGGGACAGGGGGCTTTGGAGACCCAGTACTTC
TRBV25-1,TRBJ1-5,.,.,CASSGGHNQPQHF,TGTGCCAGCAGTGGGGGACACAATCAGCCCCAGCATTTT
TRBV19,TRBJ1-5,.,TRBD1,CASSFRTGGQPQHF,TGTGCCAGTAGTTTCCGGACAGGGGGGCAGCCCCAGCATTTT
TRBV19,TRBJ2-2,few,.,CASNSGTLLTGELFF,TGTGCCAGTAACTCCGGGACACTACTCACCGGGGAGCTGTTTTTT
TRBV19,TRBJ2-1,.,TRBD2,CASRGTYGLAGDNEQFF,TGTGCCAGTAGAGGGACATACGGACTAGCGGGGGACAATGAGCAGTTCTTC
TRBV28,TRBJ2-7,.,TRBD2,CASILGGSSYEQYF,TGTGCCAGCATCCTGGGGGGGAGCTCCTACGAGCAGTACTTC
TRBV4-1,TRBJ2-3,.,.,CASSQLGTRGPDTQYF,TGCGCCAGCAGCCAGCTTGGGACTCGAGGGCCAGATACGCAGTATTTT